The 6 T cell receptor beta chains below come from one sample, sequenced in a study of tumor-infiltrating lymphocytes in primary liver carcinoma. Germline DNA was extracted alongside blood RNA, which was obtained from unsorted whole blood. Synthesis of TCR beta cDNA was carried out from about 500 ng total RNA with a constant-region primer. Nested multiplex PCR, run for three rounds with slightly modified ARM-PCR, yielded TCR beta libraries. In the first two PCR rounds, TRBV1-TRBV30 forward primers were paired with a C-beta reverse primer, and each round lasted approximately 10 cycles. TCRdb independently ran MiXCR on the multiplex PCR reads; one entry per CDR3 protein. The data hold fewer than 250,000 distinct CDR3 sequences, with around three fifths observed a single time. Sequenced: peripheral blood. The receptors stem from a woman aged 55 to 70 with primary liver carcinoma and hepatitis B virus infection.

This chain links TRBV4-1 with TRBJ2-3; the D gene is possibly TRBD1 (5 bases). The V and J ends lost 1 base and 4 bases respectively, with 12 bases between them. The CDR3 is 15 residues long. The germline V gene encodes CDR1 MGHRA and CDR2 YSYEKL. CDR3 amino acids: CASSQGGRAADTQYF. Written as DNA, the CDR3 is TGCGCCAGCAGCCAAGGCGGCAGGGCCGCAGATACGCAGTATTTT.

Regarding this clonotype: A much larger clone sits a single nucleotide away, making a read error possible. The V and J genes are TRBV4-2 and TRBJ1-6, with D possibly TRBD1 on 5 matching bases. V was clipped by 0 bases and J by 7 bases, with 13 bases between them. This CDR3 is 16 amino acids long. Germline assignment: CDR1 LGHNA and CDR2 YNFKEQ. CDR3 amino acids: CASSQDPGRGNSPLHF. The CDR3 DNA sequence: TGTGCCAGCAGCCAAGACCCGGGACGCGGGAATTCACCCCTCCACTTT.

The sample holds a few counts of this clonotype. The chain couples TRBV28 to TRBJ1-1, with unresolved D. Trimming removed 4 bases at V and 10 bases at J, with 16 bases between. Germline V gives CDR1 MDHEN, CDR2 SYDVKM. This CDR3 spans 13 amino acids. The CDR3 protein is CASSSFVLGLAFF. The CDR3 region has the DNA TGTGCCAGCAGTTCTTTCGTATTGGGGTTAGCTTTCTTT.

In the case of this clonotype: One end of the junction is discordant with germline, which a read error may explain. The genes are TRBV29-1 and TRBJ2-7; 9 bases match TRBD2. This CDR3 spans 14 amino acids. From germline, CDR1 is SQVTM and CDR2 ANQGSEA. This chain's CDR3 is CSAGASGNRYEQYF. The CDR3, as DNA: TGCAGCGCCGGGGCTAGCGGGAATCGCTACGAGCAATACTTC.

J is TRBJ2-1 and V is TRBV12-3 or TRBV12-4; 11 bases align to TRBD2. The trim removed 6 bases at V and 8 bases at J, leaving 6 bases unmatched. The CDR3 has 14 amino acids. The CDR3 DNA is TGTGCCAGCAGCCGTGAACTAGCGGGAGATGAGCAGTTCTTC. This gives the protein CASSRELAGDEQFF.

This clonotype was detected only once. The junction departs from germline at one end; a sequencing error may be responsible. The V gene is TRBV4-2, the J gene TRBJ2-5; 10 positions match TRBD2. This CDR3 has 15 amino acids. Germline-derived CDR1 and CDR2 are LGHNA and YNFKEQ. The CDR3 reads CAGSQEREGAEAQYF. CDR3 bases: TGTGCCGGCAGCCAAGAGCGGGAGGGGGCAGAGGCCCAGTACTTC.